The present T cell receptor (beta chain) was sequenced within a study of shared clonotypes between healthy human individuals. The table lists this clone with a count of one. This sample includes further DNA sequences coding for the same CDR3. The CDR3 contains 13 residues. The germline CDR1 and CDR2 sequences are SNHLY and FYNNEI. V was trimmed by 4 bases and J by 1 base, leaving 4 bases between them. Only in-frame clones appear in the TCRdb table, and some are missing; sequencing was by immunoSEQ multiplex PCR. This table holds 2 million or so clones, 95% found once. The receptor was isolated from a man aged 18-30 years in good health. The material sequenced was naive CD4+ T cells sorted from blood. Subset indicated: CD45RA+ positively selected. This chain joins TRBV2 and TRBJ2-2; D is unresolved. Written as DNA, the CDR3 is TGTGCCAGCAGTGTTCAGAACACCGGGGAGCTGTTTTTT. Residues: CASSVQNTGELFF.